The present TCR beta chain was sequenced within a study of a mutant IDH1 vaccine in newly diagnosed glioma. On this clone itself: Its antigen is still unknown.

Time point of the sample: week 11, during vaccination. The content of each vaccine dose was 300 ug of mutant IDH1 20-mer peptide, and topical imiquimod accompanied it. Assay: immunoSEQ multiplex PCR; the TCRdb copy retains only in-frame clones and omits some. The sample lists 110,000 or so clones; roughly 90% were seen once. The ends were cut back, 1 base at V and 11 bases at J, with 6 bases in the middle. CDR3 size: 11 residues. Germline CDR1 SGHDT, CDR2 YYEEEE. The receptor's source is a woman aged 45-65 years with glioma. The rearrangement uses TRBV5-6 and TRBJ1-4; the D gene is possibly TRBD1 (6 bases). This specimen was PBMCs, taken from a glioma patient whose treatment included an IDH1 peptide vaccine. The CDR3, as DNA: TGTGCCAGCAGCTTGAGGGGGAAACTGTTTTTT. As protein: CASSLRGKLFF.